This TCR beta chain was documented in a study of blood T cell repertoires in COVID-19. Using immunoSEQ multiplex PCR, the repertoire was profiled, and TCRdb retains in-frame clones only, with some absent. The sample shows 230,000 or so clones, around 91% of them seen only once. The CDR3 extends over 16 amino acids. V was trimmed by 4 bases and J by 2 bases, leaving 14 bases between them. Germline V CDR1 and CDR2: SGHTA, FQGNSA. The rearrangement links TRBV7-2 to TRBJ2-2; D is perhaps TRBD1 (6 bases). The TCR sequence derives from a woman aged 60-75 years with COVID-19, enrolled during active disease. The sequenced sample was peripheral blood. Here the CDR3 DNA reads TGTGCCAGCAGCTGGACAGTCGCCGATAACACCGGGGAGCTGTTTTTT. Encoded protein: CASSWTVADNTGELFF.